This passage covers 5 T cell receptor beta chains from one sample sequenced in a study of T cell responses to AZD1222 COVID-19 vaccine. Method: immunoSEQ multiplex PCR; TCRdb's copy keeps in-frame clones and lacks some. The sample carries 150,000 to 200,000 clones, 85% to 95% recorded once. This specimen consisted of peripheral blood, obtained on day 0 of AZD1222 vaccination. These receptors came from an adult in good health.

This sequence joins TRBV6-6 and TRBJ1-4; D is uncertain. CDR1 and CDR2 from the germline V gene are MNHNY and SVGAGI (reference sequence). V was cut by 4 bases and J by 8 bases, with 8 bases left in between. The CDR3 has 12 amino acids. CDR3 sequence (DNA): TGTGCCAGCAGTTCTAGACGGGAAAAACTGTTTTTT. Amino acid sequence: CASSSRREKLFF.

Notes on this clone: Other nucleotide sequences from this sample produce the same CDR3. The CDR3 DNA is TGTGCCAGCAGCTTGGGGAATCAGCCCCAGCATTTT. It codes for CASSLGNQPQHF. The chain has TRBV5-4 and TRBJ1-5; D ambiguous. CDR3 size: 12 residues. CDR1 SGHNT and CDR2 YYREEE come from the germline V gene (reference sequence). Trimming took 0 bases from V and 4 from J, leaving 2 bases between them.

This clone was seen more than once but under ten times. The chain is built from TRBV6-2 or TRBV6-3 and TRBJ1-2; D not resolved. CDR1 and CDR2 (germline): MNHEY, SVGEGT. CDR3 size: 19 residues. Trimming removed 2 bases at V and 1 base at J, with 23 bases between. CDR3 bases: TGTGCCAGCAGTTACCCCACTGGGCAGCCCGCCGCCGTTAACTATGGCTACACCTTC. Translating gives CASSYPTGQPAAVNYGYTF.

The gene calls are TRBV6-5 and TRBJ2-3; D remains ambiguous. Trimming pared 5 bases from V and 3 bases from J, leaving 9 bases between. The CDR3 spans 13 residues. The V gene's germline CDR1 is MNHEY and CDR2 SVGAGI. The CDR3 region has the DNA TGTGCCAGCAGTCGTCCCGGGACAGATACGCAGTATTTT. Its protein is CASSRPGTDTQYF.

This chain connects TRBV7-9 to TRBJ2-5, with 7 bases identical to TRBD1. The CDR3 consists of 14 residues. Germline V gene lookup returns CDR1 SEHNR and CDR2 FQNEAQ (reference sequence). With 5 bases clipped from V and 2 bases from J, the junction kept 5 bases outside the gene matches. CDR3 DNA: TGTGCCAGCAGCGGCCGGACAGGACAAGAGACCCAGTACTTC. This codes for CASSGRTGQETQYF.